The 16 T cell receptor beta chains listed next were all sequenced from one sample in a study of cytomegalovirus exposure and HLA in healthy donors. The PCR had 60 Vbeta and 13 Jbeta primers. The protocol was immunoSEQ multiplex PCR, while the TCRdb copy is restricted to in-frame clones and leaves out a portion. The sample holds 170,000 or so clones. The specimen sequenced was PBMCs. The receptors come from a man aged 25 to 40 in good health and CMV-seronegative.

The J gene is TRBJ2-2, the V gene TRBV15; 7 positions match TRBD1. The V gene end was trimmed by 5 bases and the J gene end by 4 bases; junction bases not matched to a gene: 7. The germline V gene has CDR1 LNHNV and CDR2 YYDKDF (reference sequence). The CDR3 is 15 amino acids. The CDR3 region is CATSRGQLATGELFF. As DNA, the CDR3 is TGTGCCACCAGCCGGGGACAGCTTGCCACCGGGGAGCTGTTTTTT.

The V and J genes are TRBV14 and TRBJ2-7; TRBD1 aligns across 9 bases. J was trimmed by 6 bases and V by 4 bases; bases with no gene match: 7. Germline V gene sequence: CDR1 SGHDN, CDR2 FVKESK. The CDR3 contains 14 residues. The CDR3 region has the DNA TGTGCCAGCAGCCGGGACAGGGTGTCGGGCGAGCAGTACTTC. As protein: CASSRDRVSGEQYF.

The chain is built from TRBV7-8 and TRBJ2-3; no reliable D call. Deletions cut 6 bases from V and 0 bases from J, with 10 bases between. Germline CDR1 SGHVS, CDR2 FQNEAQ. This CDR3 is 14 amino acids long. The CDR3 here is CASSFRVSTDTQYF. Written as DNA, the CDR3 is TGTGCCAGCAGTTTCCGGGTTAGCACAGATACGCAGTATTTT.

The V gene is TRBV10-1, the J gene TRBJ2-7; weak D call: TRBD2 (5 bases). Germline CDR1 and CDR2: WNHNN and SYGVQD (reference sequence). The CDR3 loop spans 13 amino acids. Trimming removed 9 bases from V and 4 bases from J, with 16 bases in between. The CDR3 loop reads CASANGVGYEQYF. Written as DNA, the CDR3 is TGCGCCAGTGCTAACGGGGTTGGGTACGAGCAGTACTTC.

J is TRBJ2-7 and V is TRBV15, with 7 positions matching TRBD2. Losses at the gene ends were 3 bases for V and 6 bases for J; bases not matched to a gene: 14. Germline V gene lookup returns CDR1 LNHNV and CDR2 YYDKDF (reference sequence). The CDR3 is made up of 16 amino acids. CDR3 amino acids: CATSSPGTKNSAEQYF. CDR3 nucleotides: TGTGCCACCAGCAGCCCCGGGACTAAAAATTCCGCCGAGCAGTACTTC.

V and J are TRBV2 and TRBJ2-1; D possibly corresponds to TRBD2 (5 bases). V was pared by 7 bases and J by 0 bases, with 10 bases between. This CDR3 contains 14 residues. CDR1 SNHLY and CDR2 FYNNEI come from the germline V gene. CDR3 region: CASKGSSSYNEQFF. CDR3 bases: TGTGCCAGCAAAGGGAGTAGCTCCTACAATGAGCAGTTCTTC. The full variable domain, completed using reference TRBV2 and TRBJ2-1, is EPEVTQTPSHQVTQMGQEVILRCVPISNHLYFYWYRQILGQKVEFLVSFYNNEISEKSEIFDDQFSVERPDGSNFTLKIRSTKLEDSAMYFCASKGSSSYNEQFFGPGTRLTVL.

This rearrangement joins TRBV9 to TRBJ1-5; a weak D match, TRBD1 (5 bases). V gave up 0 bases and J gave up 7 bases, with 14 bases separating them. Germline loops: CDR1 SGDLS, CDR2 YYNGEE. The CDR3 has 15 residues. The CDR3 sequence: CASSVGPGGGQPQHF. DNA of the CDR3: TGTGCCAGCAGCGTAGGCCCTGGGGGAGGGCAGCCCCAGCATTTT. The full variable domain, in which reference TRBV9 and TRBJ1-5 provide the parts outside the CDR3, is DSGVTQTPKHLITATGQRVTLRCSPRSGDLSVYWYQQSLDQGLQFLIQYYNGEERAKGNILERFSAQQFPDLHSELNLSSLELGDSALYFCASSVGPGGGQPQHFGDGTRLSIL.

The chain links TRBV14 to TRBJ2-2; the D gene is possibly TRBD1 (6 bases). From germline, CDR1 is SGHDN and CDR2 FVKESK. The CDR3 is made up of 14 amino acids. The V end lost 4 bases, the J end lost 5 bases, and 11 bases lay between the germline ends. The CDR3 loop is CASSLQGWTGELFF. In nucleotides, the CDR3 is TGTGCCAGCAGCCTACAGGGTTGGACCGGGGAGCTGTTTTTT.

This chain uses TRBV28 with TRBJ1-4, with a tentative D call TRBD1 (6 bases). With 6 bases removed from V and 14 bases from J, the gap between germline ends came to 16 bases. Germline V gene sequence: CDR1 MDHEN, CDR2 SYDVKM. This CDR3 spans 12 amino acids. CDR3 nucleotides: TGTGCCAGCAGACAGGGATCGGGACGGCTGTTTTTT. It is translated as CASRQGSGRLFF.

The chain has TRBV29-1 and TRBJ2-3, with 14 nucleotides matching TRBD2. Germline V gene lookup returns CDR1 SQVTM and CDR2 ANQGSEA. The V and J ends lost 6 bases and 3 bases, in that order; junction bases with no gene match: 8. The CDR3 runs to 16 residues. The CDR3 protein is CSVRGLAGEGTDTQYF. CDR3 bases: TGCAGCGTGAGGGGACTAGCGGGAGAGGGGACAGATACGCAGTATTTT.

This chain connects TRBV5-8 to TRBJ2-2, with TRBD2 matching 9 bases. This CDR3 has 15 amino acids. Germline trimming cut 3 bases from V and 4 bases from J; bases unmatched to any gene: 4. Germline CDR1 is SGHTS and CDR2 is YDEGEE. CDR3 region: CASSYSGRITGELFF. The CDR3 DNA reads TGTGCCAGCAGCTATAGCGGGAGAATCACCGGGGAGCTGTTTTTT. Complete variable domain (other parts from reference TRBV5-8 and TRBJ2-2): EAGVTQSPTHLIKTRGQQATLRCSPISGHTSVYWYQQALGLGLQFLLWYDEGEERNRGNFPPRFSGRQFPNYSSELNVNALELEDSALYLCASSYSGRITGELFFGEGSRLTVL.

In DNA, the CDR3 is TGTGCCAGTAGGGGTTCTGGAAACACCATATATTTT. Translating gives CASRGSGNTIYF. V usage is TRBV27 and J usage is TRBJ1-3; a possible D gene is TRBD1 (5 bases). This CDR3 is 12 amino acids long. Trimming pared 9 bases from V and 1 base from J, leaving 7 bases between. Germline V gene lookup returns CDR1 MNHEY and CDR2 SMNVEV (reference sequence).

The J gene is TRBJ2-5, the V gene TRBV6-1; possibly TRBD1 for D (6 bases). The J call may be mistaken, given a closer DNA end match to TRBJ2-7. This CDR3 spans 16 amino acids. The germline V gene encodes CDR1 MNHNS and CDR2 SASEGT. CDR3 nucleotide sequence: TGTGCCAGCAGTGAAATGGGGGCAGGTACTGCCTACGAGCAGTACTTC. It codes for CASSEMGAGTAYEQYF.

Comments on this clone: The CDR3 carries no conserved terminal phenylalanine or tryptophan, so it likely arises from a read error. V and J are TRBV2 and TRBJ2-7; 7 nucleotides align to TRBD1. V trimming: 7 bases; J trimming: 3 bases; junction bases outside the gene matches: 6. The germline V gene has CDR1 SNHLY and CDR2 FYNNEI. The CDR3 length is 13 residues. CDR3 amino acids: CASKGTVFYEQYL. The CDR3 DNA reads TGTGCCAGCAAAGGGACAGTATTCTACGAGCAGTACCTC.

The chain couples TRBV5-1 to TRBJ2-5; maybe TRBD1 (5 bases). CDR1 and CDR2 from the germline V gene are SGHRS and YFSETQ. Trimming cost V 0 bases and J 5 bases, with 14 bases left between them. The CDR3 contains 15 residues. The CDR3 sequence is CASSLVAGQLETQYF. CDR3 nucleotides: TGCGCCAGCAGCTTGGTGGCAGGGCAGTTGGAGACCCAGTACTTC.

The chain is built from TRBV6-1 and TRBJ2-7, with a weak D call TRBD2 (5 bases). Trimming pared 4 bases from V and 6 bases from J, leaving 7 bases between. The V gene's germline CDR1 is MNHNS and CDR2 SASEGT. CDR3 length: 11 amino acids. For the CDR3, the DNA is TGTGCCAGCAGTGTGGGGAGCGAGCAGTACTTC. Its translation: CASSVGSEQYF.